This T cell receptor (beta chain) was obtained from a study of blood T cell repertoires in COVID-19. On the study more broadly: Material from acute and convalescent COVID-19 was sourced from the United States, Italy and Spain. T cells, B-cell-depleted T cells, or PBMCs supplied cDNA or gDNA.

In the study's own analysis: Cell counts per sample came from amplifying reference gene primers. Assay used: immunoSEQ multiplex PCR; TCRdb lists only in-frame clones, some missing. The DNA was the basis for D and trimming; V, J and clone size are from that table. This table has around 60,000 clones, approximately 82% appearing once. The sequence derives from a woman aged 80 or over with acute or convalescent COVID-19. The sequencing input was peripheral blood.

The chain's CDR3 is CSAYRGKLFF. The CDR3 region has the DNA TGCAGTGCTTACAGGGGAAAACTGTTTTTT. J is TRBJ1-4 and V is TRBV20-1; the match to TRBD1 covers 7 bases. Trimming cost V 5 bases and J 10 bases; bases outside gene matches: 1. The CDR3 is made up of 10 amino acids. Germline V CDR1 and CDR2: DFQATT, SNEGSKA (reference sequence).